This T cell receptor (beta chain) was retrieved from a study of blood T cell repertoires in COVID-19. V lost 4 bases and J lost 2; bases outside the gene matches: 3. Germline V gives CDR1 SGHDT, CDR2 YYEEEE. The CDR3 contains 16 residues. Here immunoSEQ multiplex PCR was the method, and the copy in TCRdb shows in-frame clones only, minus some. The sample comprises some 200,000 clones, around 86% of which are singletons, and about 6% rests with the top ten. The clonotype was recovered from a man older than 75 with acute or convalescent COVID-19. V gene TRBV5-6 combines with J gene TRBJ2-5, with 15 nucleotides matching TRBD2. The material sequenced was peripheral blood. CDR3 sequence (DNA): TGTGCCAGCAGCCCTGGACTAGCGGGAGGGCAAGAGACCCAGTACTTC. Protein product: CASSPGLAGGQETQYF.